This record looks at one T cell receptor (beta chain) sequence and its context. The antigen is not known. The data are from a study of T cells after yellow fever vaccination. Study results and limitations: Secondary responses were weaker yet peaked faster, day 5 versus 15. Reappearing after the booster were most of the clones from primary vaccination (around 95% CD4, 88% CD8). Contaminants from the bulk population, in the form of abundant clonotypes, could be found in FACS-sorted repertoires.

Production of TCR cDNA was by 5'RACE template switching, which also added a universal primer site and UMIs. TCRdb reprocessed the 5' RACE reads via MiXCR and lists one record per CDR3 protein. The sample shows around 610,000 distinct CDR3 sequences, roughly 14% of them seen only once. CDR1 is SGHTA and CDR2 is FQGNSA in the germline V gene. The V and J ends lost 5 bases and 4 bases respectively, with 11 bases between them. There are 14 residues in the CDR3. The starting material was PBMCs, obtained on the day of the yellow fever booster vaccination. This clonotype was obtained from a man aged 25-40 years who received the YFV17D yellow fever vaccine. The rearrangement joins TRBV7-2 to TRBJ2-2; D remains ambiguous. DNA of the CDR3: TGTGCCAGCAGCCCCACCCGGGCCACCGGGGAGCTGTTTTTT. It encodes CASSPTRATGELFF.